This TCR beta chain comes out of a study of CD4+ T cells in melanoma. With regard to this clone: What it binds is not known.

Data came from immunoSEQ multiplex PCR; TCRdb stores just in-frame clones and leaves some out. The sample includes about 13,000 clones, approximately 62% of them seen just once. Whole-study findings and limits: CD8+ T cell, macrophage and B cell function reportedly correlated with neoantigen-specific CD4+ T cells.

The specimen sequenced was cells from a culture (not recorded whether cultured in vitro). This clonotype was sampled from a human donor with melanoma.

CDR3: CASSLRGTDGYTF. DNA for the CDR3: TGTGCCAGCAGCTTGCGGGGGACAGATGGCTACACCTTC. The chain is built from TRBV7-9 and TRBJ1-2; 7 bases are a match to TRBD1. The CDR3 has 13 residues. The J segment lost 6 bases and the V segment lost 3 bases, leaving 4 bases of the junction unmatched. Germline V lookup: CDR1 SEHNR, CDR2 FQNEAQ (reference sequence).